Below are 16 T cell receptor beta chains sequenced from a single sample in a study of T-cell reconstitution after alpha-beta-depleted transplantation in children. Unique molecular identifiers tagged the TCRbeta library. MiXCR, run by TCRdb on the PCR reads, gives a single entry per CDR3 protein. The sample shows 300,000 to 400,000 distinct CDR3 sequences, about an eighth of them seen only once. Here the sequenced sample was PBMCs, taken from the stem cell graft. These receptors all come from a human donor who donated a stem cell graft to a child with Fanconi anemia.

This clonotype was seen many times. The chain couples TRBV12-3 or TRBV12-4 to TRBJ1-5; D call uncertain. Trimming cost V 1 base and J 0 bases, with 7 bases left between them. The CDR3 extends over 15 amino acids. CDR3 protein: CASSLGRYSNQPQHF. The CDR3 nucleotides are TGTGCCAGCAGTTTAGGACGGTATAGCAATCAGCCCCAGCATTTT.

In this sample, this clonotype turned up a few times. The genes are TRBV5-1 and TRBJ2-1; D possibly corresponds to TRBD1 (7 bases). Germline-derived CDR1 and CDR2 are SGHRS and YFSETQ. V gave up 4 bases and J gave up 0 bases, with 11 bases separating them. This CDR3 has 15 amino acids. CDR3 bases: TGCGCCAGCAGCCGGGGGACAGCCTCCTACAATGAGCAGTTCTTC. Its translation is CASSRGTASYNEQFF. Filled out from reference TRBV5-1 and TRBJ2-1, the complete variable domain reads KAGVTQTPRYLIKTRGQQVTLSCSPISGHRSVSWYQQTPGQGLQFLFEYFSETQRNKGNFPGRFSGRQFSNSRSEMNVSTLELGDSALYLCASSRGTASYNEQFFGPGTRLTVL.

This clonotype was seen repeatedly, ten times or more. This sequence joins TRBV11-2 and TRBJ2-7; TRBD1 matches at 7 bases. The CDR3 spans 13 residues. Trimming took 4 bases from V and 2 from J; bases not matched to a gene: 2. The V gene's germline CDR1 is SGHAT and CDR2 FQNNGV. The CDR3 reads CASSWDSTYEQYV. Written as DNA, the CDR3 is TGTGCCAGCAGCTGGGACAGTACCTACGAGCAGTACGTC.

About this clonotype itself: This may arise from a read error, as a much more abundant clone is one base away. The chain is built from TRBV5-1 and TRBJ1-1; 8 bases are shared with TRBD1. The CDR3 length is 15 residues. The trim removed 6 bases at V and 6 bases at J, leaving 13 bases unmatched. Germline V CDR1 and CDR2: SGHRS, YFSETQ. The CDR3 loop is CASNLAGQGKAEAFF. In DNA, the CDR3 is TGCGCCAGCAACTTAGCCGGACAGGGAAAGGCTGAAGCTTTCTTT.

A few counts support this clonotype. The chain uses TRBV29-1 and TRBJ1-5; no definite D call. The V end lost 5 bases, the J end lost 4 bases, and 9 bases lay between the germline ends. Per the germline V gene, CDR1 is SQVTM and CDR2 is ANQGSEA. This CDR3 comprises 12 residues. As DNA, the CDR3 is TGCAGCGTTAGCCAAGGGAATCAGCCCCAGCATTTT. It is translated as CSVSQGNQPQHF.

This clonotype was seen at least ten times. This chain connects TRBV10-3 to TRBJ2-7; D is perhaps TRBD2 (6 bases). The CDR3 is 12 residues long. Germline V CDR1 and CDR2: ENHRY, SYGVKD. Trimming stripped 3 bases from V and 4 bases from J, with 7 bases between. This chain's CDR3 is CAISDGTYEQYV. The CDR3 nucleotides are TGTGCCATCAGTGACGGGACTTACGAGCAGTACGTC.

The chain carries TRBV28 and TRBJ2-1; D uncertain. CDR1 MDHEN and CDR2 SYDVKM come from the germline V gene. This CDR3 has 13 amino acids. The V gene lost 1 base and the J gene lost 5 bases, with 6 bases spanning the gap. The CDR3 nucleotides are TGTGCCAGCAGTTTATCGGACGACAATGAGCAGTTCTTC. Its translation is CASSLSDDNEQFF.

The rearrangement uses TRBV29-1 and TRBJ1-1; D is ambiguous. Germline CDR1 and CDR2: SQVTM and ANQGSEA. Trimming stripped 6 bases from V and 1 base from J, with 18 bases between. The CDR3 totals 15 residues. The DNA for the CDR3 is TGCAGCGTGCTTCTTTCTGGTAAAGGGAACACTGAAGCTTTCTTT. This encodes CSVLLSGKGNTEAFF.

This clonotype was recorded at least ten times. The rearrangement joins TRBV29-1 to TRBJ1-1; D gene unclear. CDR3 length equals 11 residues. Germline-derived CDR1 and CDR2 are SQVTM and ANQGSEA. V was shortened by 4 bases and J by 0 bases, with 3 bases between the two germline ends. The CDR3 nucleotides read TGCAGCGTTGTTCTGAACACTGAAGCTTTCTTT. Protein sequence: CSVVLNTEAFF.

The sample holds a few counts of this clonotype. The V and J genes are TRBV6-6 and TRBJ2-6; D may be TRBD2 (5 bases). Deletions cut 7 bases from V and 8 bases from J, with 12 bases between. Germline CDR1 MNHNY, CDR2 SVGAGI (reference sequence). The CDR3 is 13 residues long. In nucleotides, the CDR3 is TGTGCCAGCAAGGACCCGGGAACCAACGTCCTGACTTTC. Encoded protein: CASKDPGTNVLTF.

This clonotype was seen at least ten times. The chain combines TRBV20-1 with TRBJ2-3, with 11 bases aligning to TRBD2. This CDR3 has 14 amino acids. The germline CDR1 and CDR2 sequences are DFQATT and SNEGSKA (reference sequence). J gave up 1 base and V 5 bases, and 2 bases lay outside the gene matches. CDR3 region: CSAPTSGGTDTQYF. Here the CDR3 DNA reads TGCAGTGCTCCGACTAGCGGGGGCACAGATACGCAGTATTTT.

This clonotype came up many times. The J gene is TRBJ2-1, the V gene TRBV29-1; tentatively, D is TRBD2 (6 bases). The germline V gene encodes CDR1 SQVTM and CDR2 ANQGSEA. V was trimmed by 6 bases and J by 3 bases, leaving 18 bases between them. This CDR3 has 15 residues. The CDR3 loop is CSVGTLGGFYNEQFF. The CDR3 nucleotides read TGCAGCGTAGGAACTCTCGGAGGGTTCTACAATGAGCAGTTCTTC.

The rearrangement joins TRBV5-1 to TRBJ1-4; tentative D call: TRBD1 (5 bases). This CDR3 has 14 residues. V lost 2 bases, J lost 8 bases, and 13 bases lay in between. CDR1 is SGHRS, CDR2 YFSETQ, per germline. The DNA for the CDR3 is TGCGCCAGCAGCTTTGGATTTGGGGACGAAAAACTGTTTTTT. This gives the protein CASSFGFGDEKLFF.

The gene calls are TRBV7-8 and TRBJ2-1, with 8 bases that match TRBD2. V shed 5 bases, J shed 0 bases, and the junction held 3 bases outside the gene matches. Germline CDR1 SGHVS, CDR2 FQNEAQ. This CDR3 has 15 residues. The CDR3 spells CASSAGLASYNEQFF. The CDR3 DNA follows: TGTGCCAGCAGCGCTGGACTAGCCTCCTACAATGAGCAGTTCTTC.

This clonotype was recorded many times. The J gene is TRBJ2-7, the V gene TRBV20-1; 10 nucleotides agree with TRBD2. The CDR3 loop spans 14 amino acids. Germline V CDR1 and CDR2: DFQATT, SNEGSKA (reference sequence). V lost 1 base to trimming and J lost 7 bases; unmatched junction nucleotides: 7. CDR3 sequence reads: CSARVAGGRREQYV. CDR3 sequence (DNA): TGCAGTGCTAGAGTAGCGGGGGGTCGAAGGGAGCAGTACGTC.

This clonotype occurred many times. The chain uses TRBV20-1 and TRBJ2-3; D call uncertain. CDR3 length: 14 amino acids. Germline V gene lookup returns CDR1 DFQATT and CDR2 SNEGSKA (reference sequence). Trimming cost V 5 bases and J 0 bases, with 12 bases left between them. CDR3: CSASDMTSTDTQYF. DNA of the CDR3: TGCAGTGCTTCCGACATGACTAGCACAGATACGCAGTATTTT.